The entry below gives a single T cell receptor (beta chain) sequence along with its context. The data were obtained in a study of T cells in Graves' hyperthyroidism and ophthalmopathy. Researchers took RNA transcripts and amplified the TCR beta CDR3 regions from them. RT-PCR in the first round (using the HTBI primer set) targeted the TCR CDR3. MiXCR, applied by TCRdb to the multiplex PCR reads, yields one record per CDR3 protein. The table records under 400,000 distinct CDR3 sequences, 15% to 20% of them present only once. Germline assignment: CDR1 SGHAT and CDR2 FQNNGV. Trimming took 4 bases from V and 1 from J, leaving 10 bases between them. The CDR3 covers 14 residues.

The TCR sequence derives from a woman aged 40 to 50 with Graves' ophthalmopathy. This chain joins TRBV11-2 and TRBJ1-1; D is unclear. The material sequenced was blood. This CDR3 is CASSSWTANTEAFF. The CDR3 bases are TGTGCCAGCAGCTCCTGGACTGCGAACACTGAAGCTTTCTTT. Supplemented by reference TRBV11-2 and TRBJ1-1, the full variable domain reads EAGVAQSPRYKIIEKRQSVAFWCNPISGHATLYWYQQILGQGPKLLIQFQNNGVVDDSQLPKDRFSAERLKGVDSTLKIQPAKLEDSAVYLCASSSWTANTEAFFGQGTRLTVV.